The 31 T cell receptor beta chains reported below all come from one sample, sequenced in a study of T cell repertoires in cytomegalovirus infection. TCRdb reanalysed the reads using MiXCR and keeps one entry per CDR3 protein. The table includes fewer than 350,000 distinct CDR3 sequences, about 17% detected once. Sequences were obtained from PBMCs. All receptors come from a human donor in good health (CMV status not recorded). Some clones in this sample may be carry-over from other donors' samples.

J is TRBJ1-4 and V is TRBV7-9; 7 bases are shared with TRBD1. Germline assignment: CDR1 SEHNR and CDR2 FQNEAQ (reference sequence). CDR3 length: 15 amino acids. V dropped 5 bases and J dropped 4; count of bases not matched to a gene: 7. CDR3 DNA sequence: TGTGCCAGCAGCGCCTACAGGGGCCTTAATGAAAAACTGTTTTTT. This codes for CASSAYRGLNEKLFF.

The V gene is TRBV7-2, the J gene TRBJ1-1; D gene ambiguous. The V end lost 2 bases, the J end lost 11 bases, and 18 bases lay between the germline ends. The CDR3 spans 14 residues. The V gene's germline CDR1 is SGHTA and CDR2 FQGNSA. CDR3: CASSLSVVTPGAFF. CDR3 sequence (DNA): TGTGCCAGCAGCTTATCGGTGGTGACGCCCGGGGCTTTCTTT.

This clonotype was detected only a few times. The V call is TRBV7-2, the J call TRBJ2-1; 9 nucleotides align to TRBD1. The CDR3 loop spans 16 amino acids. Germline V gene sequence: CDR1 SGHTA, CDR2 FQGNSA. Unmatched junction bases numbered 4, after V lost 4 bases and J lost 0 bases. CDR3 sequence: CASSSQGAGSYNEQFF. DNA for the CDR3: TGTGCCAGCAGCTCACAGGGGGCAGGCTCCTACAATGAGCAGTTCTTC.

This clonotype was detected only a few times. The rearrangement links TRBV7-2 to TRBJ2-1, with D perhaps assigned TRBD1 or TRBD2 (5 bases each). With 5 bases removed from V and 2 bases from J, the gap between germline ends came to 13 bases. The germline CDR1 and CDR2 sequences are SGHTA and FQGNSA. The CDR3 is 15 amino acids. CDR3 nucleotide sequence: TGTGCCAGCAGCCCGGGGCGCATAACCTACAATGAGCAGTTCTTC. It specifies CASSPGRITYNEQFF.

The J gene is TRBJ2-3, the V gene TRBV5-4; the D gene could be TRBD1 or TRBD2 (5 bases each). Germline CDR1 and CDR2: SGHNT and YYREEE (reference sequence). The CDR3 contains 13 residues. V was shortened by 0 bases and J by 6 bases, with 8 bases between the two germline ends. CDR3 amino acids: CASSLERDDTQYF. The CDR3 coding sequence is TGTGCCAGCAGCTTGGAAAGGGACGATACGCAGTATTTT.

V is TRBV7-9 and J is TRBJ2-3, with unresolved D. Germline loops: CDR1 SEHNR, CDR2 FQNEAQ (reference sequence). The ends were cut back, 2 bases at V and 4 bases at J, with 7 bases in the middle. The CDR3 loop spans 13 amino acids. CDR3 sequence (DNA): TGTGCCAGCAGCTTAACCCAGCCAGATACGCAGTATTTT. Translation: CASSLTQPDTQYF.

This clonotype was seen ten or more times. The CDR3 protein is CASSGVWQGRGEQFF. The CDR3 DNA sequence: TGTGCCAGCAGTGGTGTATGGCAGGGTAGAGGTGAGCAGTTCTTC. This rearrangement joins TRBV28 to TRBJ2-1; D perhaps matches TRBD1 (5 bases). The CDR3 is made up of 15 amino acids. The V end was cut by 5 bases, the J end by 9 bases, with 20 bases between. The germline CDR1 and CDR2 sequences are MDHEN and SYDVKM.

This clonotype showed up just a few times. V gene TRBV2 combines with J gene TRBJ2-6; 9 positions agree with TRBD1. Germline CDR1 reads SNHLY; CDR2 reads FYNNEI. This CDR3 is built from 17 residues. With 6 bases clipped from V and 3 bases from J, the junction kept 9 bases outside the gene matches. CDR3 DNA: TGTGCCAGCAGACCGGGACAGGGATCTAGTGGGGCCAACGTCCTGACTTTC. Translating it yields CASRPGQGSSGANVLTF.

There are many counts of this clonotype. This chain joins TRBV7-8 and TRBJ1-4; D is unclear. Germline V lookup: CDR1 SGHVS, CDR2 FQNEAQ. Trimming took 2 bases from V and 5 from J, leaving 15 bases between them. The CDR3 sequence is 16 residues long. DNA of the CDR3: TGTGCCAGCAGCTTAAGGCCTTTGGGATCAAATGAAAAACTGTTTTTT. Translated, it gives CASSLRPLGSNEKLFF.

This clonotype has ten or more counts. The chain links TRBV7-2 to TRBJ2-5; D uncertain. CDR3 length equals 13 residues. The V and J ends lost 3 bases and 1 base respectively, with 6 bases between them. Germline V lookup: CDR1 SGHTA, CDR2 FQGNSA. The CDR3: CASSFASQETQYF. In nucleotides, the CDR3 is TGTGCCAGCAGCTTCGCCAGCCAAGAGACCCAGTACTTC.

This clonotype was observed at least ten times. The gene calls are TRBV11-1 and TRBJ2-7, with D unclear. This CDR3 region has 13 residues. CDR1 is SGHAT, CDR2 FQDESV, per germline (reference sequence). V lost 4 bases, J lost 3 bases, and 10 bases lay in between. The CDR3 loop is CASSSVRDYEQYF. The CDR3 DNA follows: TGTGCCAGCAGCTCAGTAAGGGACTACGAGCAGTACTTC. Full variable domain (rest looked up from reference TRBV11-1 and TRBJ2-7): EAEVAQSPRYKITEKSQAVAFWCDPISGHATLYWYRQILGQGPELLVQFQDESVVDDSQLPKDRFSAERLKGVDSTLKIQPAELGDSAMYLCASSSVRDYEQYFGPGTRLTVT.

In this sample, this clonotype turned up many times. The DNA of the CDR3 is TGTGCCATCAGCCCTCAAGACAGTTCCTCTGGAAACACCATATATTTT. It encodes CAISPQDSSSGNTIYF. The rearrangement links TRBV10-3 to TRBJ1-3; D possibly corresponds to TRBD1 (5 bases). Germline assignment: CDR1 ENHRY and CDR2 SYGVKD. Trimming took 6 bases from V and 0 from J, leaving 15 bases between them. CDR3 length equals 16 residues.

This clonotype was counted only a few times. The V gene is TRBV11-2, the J gene TRBJ2-2, with 10 bases that match TRBD2. J gave up 4 bases and V 0 bases, and 14 bases lay outside the gene matches. CDR1 is SGHAT and CDR2 is FQNNGV in the germline V gene. This CDR3 has 20 residues. The CDR3 DNA reads TGTGCCAGCAGCTTAGATTTCGCCTATGCCAGCGGGGGGGTCACCGGGGAGCTGTTTTTT. This encodes CASSLDFAYASGGVTGELFF.

This clonotype was counted a few times. The rearrangement uses TRBV2 and TRBJ2-7; D unclear. The CDR3 extends over 10 amino acids. The ends were cut back, 6 bases at V and 3 bases at J, with 3 bases in the middle. Looked up from germline, CDR1 is SNHLY and CDR2 is FYNNEI. DNA of the CDR3: TGTGCCAGCAGGAACTACGAGCAGTACTTC. Translating it yields CASRNYEQYF. Drawing the rest from reference TRBV2 and TRBJ2-7, the complete variable domain is EPEVTQTPSHQVTQMGQEVILRCVPISNHLYFYWYRQILGQKVEFLVSFYNNEISEKSEIFDDQFSVERPDGSNFTLKIRSTKLEDSAMYFCASRNYEQYFGPGTRLTVT.

In its sample, this clonotype was seen a few times. This chain uses TRBV20-1 with TRBJ2-5, with D perhaps matching TRBD2 (5 bases). The CDR3 is 12 residues long. V was cut by 3 bases and J by 5 bases, with 10 bases left in between. Germline lookup yields CDR1 DFQATT and CDR2 SNEGSKA (reference sequence). CDR3 loop: CSARGGLETQYF. CDR3 coding DNA: TGCAGTGCTAGGGGCGGGCTTGAGACCCAGTACTTC.

The rearrangement links TRBV27 to TRBJ2-7; TRBD1 might be the D (6 bases). The CDR3 length is 14 residues. Germline CDR1 and CDR2: MNHEY and SMNVEV (reference sequence). The germline V and J ends were trimmed by 3 bases and 4 bases, with 13 bases remaining between them. The CDR3 DNA reads TGTGCCAGCAGTTTCGAGGGGGAAGGGTACGAGCAGTACTTC. Translation gives CASSFEGEGYEQYF.

The V call is TRBV7-2, the J call TRBJ1-2; D remains unclear. Germline V gene data show CDR1 as SGHTA and CDR2 as FQGNSA. The CDR3 has 14 amino acids. V was pared by 5 bases and J by 5 bases, with 15 bases between. CDR3 DNA sequence: TGTACCAGCAGCCGGTCACTACAAGTATATGGCTACACCTTC. Protein product: CTSSRSLQVYGYTF.

The gene calls are TRBV25-1 and TRBJ1-5; D not resolved. From germline, CDR1 is MGHDK and CDR2 SYGVNS. V was shortened by 6 bases and J by 2 bases, with 14 bases between the two germline ends. CDR3 length: 15 amino acids. CDR3 bases: TGTGCCAGCAGGGGGAGGTGGATCCGCAATCAGCCCCAGCATTTT. Amino acids: CASRGRWIRNQPQHF.

This clonotype came up many times. The rearrangement uses TRBV7-2 and TRBJ1-2; tentative D call: TRBD1 (6 bases). The CDR3 has 12 residues. Trimming cost V 4 bases and J 8 bases, with 11 bases left between them. Germline CDR1 reads SGHTA; CDR2 reads FQGNSA. The CDR3 sequence: CASSSQGEGYTF. CDR3 nucleotide sequence: TGTGCCAGCAGCTCACAGGGTGAAGGCTACACCTTC.

This clonotype has just one count. The chain has TRBV18 and TRBJ1-1, with D possibly being TRBD1 (6 bases). The CDR3 totals 14 residues. In germline, CDR1 is KGHSH, CDR2 LQKENI. V lost 5 bases to trimming and J lost 7 bases, with 17 bases between them. CDR3 in amino acids: CASSARTDLDEAFF. As DNA, the CDR3 is TGTGCCAGCTCAGCGAGGACAGACTTAGATGAAGCTTTCTTT.

This clonotype showed up just a few times. V gene TRBV3-1 combines with J gene TRBJ1-6; the D is unclear. CDR3 length: 17 residues. The germline V and J ends were trimmed by 0 bases and 6 bases, with 15 bases remaining between them. Germline CDR1 and CDR2: LGHDT and YNNKEL (reference sequence). DNA of the CDR3: TGTGCCAGCAGCCAAGAAAGAACCCGCCGGGGTAATTCACCCCTCCACTTT. Translation: CASSQERTRRGNSPLHF.

This clonotype was seen ten or more times. This chain joins TRBV7-9 and TRBJ2-5; a weak D match, TRBD2 (6 bases). Trimming stripped 4 bases from V and 2 bases from J, with 14 bases between. The CDR3 covers 15 residues. Germline V lookup: CDR1 SEHNR, CDR2 FQNEAQ (reference sequence). The CDR3 region has the DNA TGTGCCAGCAGCTCCGGGGCTAGCGAGCAAGAGACCCAGTACTTC. Translation: CASSSGASEQETQYF.

This rearrangement joins TRBV20-1 to TRBJ2-1; 8 positions agree with TRBD1. Per germline, CDR1 DFQATT and CDR2 SNEGSKA (reference sequence). The CDR3 extends over 16 amino acids. Trimming removed 6 bases from V and 3 bases from J; junction bases left unmatched: 13. Written as DNA, the CDR3 is TGCAGTGCCCCCCCGTCGACAGGGGCCAACTACAATGAGCAGTTCTTC. Its protein product is CSAPPSTGANYNEQFF.

The chain links TRBV28 to TRBJ2-2; TRBD1 aligns across 7 bases. The CDR3 loop spans 19 amino acids. The trim removed 6 bases at V and 1 base at J, leaving 17 bases unmatched. Germline V gives CDR1 MDHEN, CDR2 SYDVKM. DNA for the CDR3: TGTGCCAGCAGCCGACTTAGGGACAGTAGGGGGAGGAACACCGGGGAGCTGTTTTTT. It encodes CASSRLRDSRGRNTGELFF.

The J gene is TRBJ2-1, the V gene TRBV6-5, with 10 positions matching TRBD2. CDR3 length: 15 residues. Germline V gene data show CDR1 as MNHEY and CDR2 as SVGAGI. Germline trimming cut 2 bases from V and 4 bases from J; bases unmatched to any gene: 2. The CDR3 DNA is TGTGCCAGCAGTTACAGCGGGGGGGTGTACAATGAGCAGTTCTTC. This codes for CASSYSGGVYNEQFF.

This clonotype was found many times. V and J are TRBV7-2 and TRBJ2-5; TRBD1 matches 7 bases. CDR3 size: 16 residues. Per the germline V gene, CDR1 is SGHTA and CDR2 is FQGNSA. V lost 3 bases and J lost 2; bases outside the gene matches: 9. The CDR3, as DNA: TGTGCCAGCAGCTTTTTCACCACAGGGGCGCAAGAGACCCAGTACTTC. As protein: CASSFFTTGAQETQYF.

The V gene is TRBV20-1, the J gene TRBJ2-5; D is unclear. This CDR3 spans 14 amino acids. CDR1 and CDR2 (germline): DFQATT, SNEGSKA (reference sequence). Trimming shortened V by 3 bases and J by 0 bases, and 11 bases separated the two germline ends. The CDR3 reads CSASYFQYQETQYF. CDR3 in DNA: TGCAGTGCTAGTTATTTTCAGTACCAAGAGACCCAGTACTTC.

CDR3 amino acids: CSARRRTGNNQPQHF. Written as DNA, the CDR3 is TGCAGTGCTAGAAGAAGGACAGGTAACAATCAGCCCCAGCATTTT. The chain is built from TRBV20-1 and TRBJ1-5, with TRBD1 matching over 7 bases. Germline V gene sequence: CDR1 DFQATT, CDR2 SNEGSKA (reference sequence). V was clipped by 2 bases and J by 3 bases; unmatched bases: 7. CDR3 length: 15 amino acids.

This clonotype is a singleton in its sample. A clone one base away is much larger, so this may be a read error. The chain carries TRBV7-2 and TRBJ2-3; D is ambiguous. Germline lookup yields CDR1 SGHTA and CDR2 FQGNSA. V shed 5 bases and J shed 4 bases, with 7 bases lying between them. The CDR3 is made up of 12 amino acids. The CDR3 protein is CTSSGTADTQYF. CDR3 coding DNA: TGTACCAGCAGCGGCACGGCAGATACGCAGTATTTT.

The chain uses TRBV14 and TRBJ1-6, with D unresolved. V was trimmed by 2 bases and J by 9 bases, leaving 14 bases between them. Germline values: CDR1 SGHDN, CDR2 FVKESK. This CDR3 comprises 15 residues. CDR3 sequence reads: CASSQWTEFLSPLHF. The CDR3 bases are TGTGCCAGCAGCCAATGGACCGAGTTTCTTTCACCCCTCCACTTT. The full variable domain, completed using reference TRBV14 and TRBJ1-6, is EAGVTQFPSHSVIEKGQTVTLRCDPISGHDNLYWYRRVMGKEIKFLLHFVKESKQDESGMPNNRFLAERTGGTYSTLKVQPAELEDSGVYFCASSQWTEFLSPLHFGNGTRLTVT.

The table lists this clonotype with a few counts. The chain couples TRBV28 to TRBJ1-1; D not resolved. V was pared by 8 bases and J by 0 bases, with 4 bases between. CDR1 MDHEN and CDR2 SYDVKM come from the germline V gene. The CDR3 is 11 amino acids. The CDR3 sequence: CASGMNTEAFF. CDR3 DNA: TGTGCCAGCGGTATGAACACTGAAGCTTTCTTT.